A single sample is the source of the 29 T cell receptor beta chains below, sequenced in a study of blood T cell repertoires in COVID-19. Sequencing used immunoSEQ multiplex PCR; TCRdb keeps in-frame clones, though not all of them. The sample lists more than 250,000 clones, around 84% seen once, with about 10% in the top ten. Sequencing was performed on PBMCs or T cells enriched from blood (not recorded which). All receptors come from a woman between 18 and 29 years old who had recovered from COVID-19.

CDR3 residues: CASSFDSYNEQFF. In nucleotides, the CDR3 is TGTGCCAGCAGCTTTGACAGCTACAATGAGCAGTTCTTC. V usage is TRBV7-2 and J usage is TRBJ2-1, with D tentatively TRBD1 (5 bases). The CDR3 spans 13 residues. The V end lost 3 bases, the J end lost 3 bases, and 6 bases lay between the germline ends. The germline V gene has CDR1 SGHTA and CDR2 FQGNSA.

This clone appeared once. A junction boundary mismatches the germline segment, possibly from a read error. Additional DNA sequences in this sample encode the identical CDR3. J is TRBJ2-2 and V is TRBV10-1, with 9 bases that match TRBD1. Per germline, CDR1 WNHNN and CDR2 SYGVQD (reference sequence). The CDR3 has 17 amino acids. The CDR3 nucleotides are TGCGCCAGCAGTGAGGTCAGGGGACAGGGTAACACTGGGGAGCTGTTTTTT. Translation gives CASSEVRGQGNTGELFF.

The rearrangement links TRBV24-1 to TRBJ2-2; perhaps TRBD2 as D (6 bases). CDR3 length equals 15 residues. Trimming removed 2 bases from V and 1 base from J, with 7 bases in between. Germline V gene data show CDR1 as KGHDR and CDR2 as SFDVKD. The CDR3 loop reads CATSDSGGNTGELFF. In DNA form, the CDR3 reads TGTGCCACCAGTGATTCCGGGGGGAACACCGGGGAGCTGTTTTTT.

The rearrangement links TRBV10-2 to TRBJ2-2; D is possibly TRBD2 (5 bases). The germline gives CDR1 WSHSY, CDR2 SAAADI. Trimming shortened V by 0 bases and J by 0 bases, and 11 bases separated the two germline ends. This CDR3 contains 17 residues. The CDR3 sequence: CASSESIGLSNTGELFF. The CDR3 nucleotides read TGCGCCAGCAGTGAGTCTATTGGACTTTCGAACACCGGGGAGCTGTTTTTT.

The J gene is TRBJ2-7, the V gene TRBV11-2; 14 nucleotides align to TRBD2. V lost 2 bases to trimming and J lost 1 base; unmatched junction nucleotides: 7. This CDR3 spans 18 amino acids. The germline CDR1 and CDR2 sequences are SGHAT and FQNNGV. As DNA, the CDR3 is TGTGCCAGCAGCTTACAACCGGGACTAGCGGGGGCGTCCTACGAGCAGTACTTC. Its protein product is CASSLQPGLAGASYEQYF.

This clone was seen just once. The gene calls are TRBV10-3 and TRBJ1-1, with D maybe TRBD1 (5 bases). V was pared by 7 bases and J by 0 bases, with 15 bases between. The CDR3 totals 15 residues. CDR1 is ENHRY and CDR2 is SYGVKD in the germline V gene. The DNA for the CDR3 is TGTGCCATCAAATCGGGGGTCACCATGAACACTGAAGCTTTCTTT. Its translation: CAIKSGVTMNTEAFF.

This clone showed up just a few times. The CDR3 nucleotides are TGTGCCAGCAGTTTGGTGGGGACAGGGACCTACGAGCAGTACTTC. This gives the protein CASSLVGTGTYEQYF. The V call is TRBV28, the J call TRBJ2-7; 9 positions match TRBD1. Germline loops: CDR1 MDHEN, CDR2 SYDVKM. There are 15 residues in the CDR3. Trimming cost V 3 bases and J 2 bases; bases outside gene matches: 5.

V usage is TRBV13 and J usage is TRBJ2-2; no clear D gene. In germline, CDR1 is PRHDT, CDR2 FYEKMQ (reference sequence). The length of the CDR3 is 13 residues. The V and J ends lost 0 bases and 5 bases respectively, with 4 bases between them. The CDR3 spells CASSLGQTGELFF. CDR3 bases: TGTGCCAGCAGCTTAGGCCAAACCGGGGAGCTGTTTTTT.

The rearrangement links TRBV3-1 (or the pseudogene TRBV3-2) to TRBJ1-4; 7 bases agree with TRBD1. This CDR3 is built from 14 residues. Germline CDR1 reads LGHDT; CDR2 reads YNNKEL (reference sequence). Unmatched junction bases numbered 3, after V lost 5 bases and J lost 3 bases. CDR3 residues: CASSGQGANEKLFF. CDR3 sequence (DNA): TGTGCCAGCAGCGGGCAGGGGGCTAATGAAAAACTGTTTTTT.

This clone appeared a few times. This sequence joins TRBV6-5 and TRBJ1-3, with D tentatively TRBD1 (6 bases). CDR1 is MNHEY and CDR2 is SVGAGI in the germline V gene. Trimming removed 2 bases at V and 8 bases at J, with 13 bases between. This CDR3 has 14 residues. The CDR3 bases are TGTGCCAGCAGTTACACGGACAGCCGGGACACCATATATTTT. Residues: CASSYTDSRDTIYF.

The chain combines TRBV18 with TRBJ2-3; D not certain. This CDR3 has 15 residues. In germline, CDR1 is KGHSH, CDR2 LQKENI. V was shortened by 3 bases and J by 1 base, with 11 bases between the two germline ends. The CDR3 loop reads CASSPNPQGTDTQYF. The CDR3 DNA follows: TGTGCCAGCTCACCGAACCCACAAGGCACAGATACGCAGTATTTT.

V gene TRBV18 combines with J gene TRBJ1-3; D is unresolved. The CDR3 extends over 15 amino acids. The germline V gene has CDR1 KGHSH and CDR2 LQKENI. V dropped 3 bases and J dropped 1 base, with 10 bases sitting between them. The CDR3 sequence: CASSPNSRSGNTIYF. The CDR3 nucleotides read TGTGCCAGCTCACCGAACTCTAGATCTGGAAACACCATATATTTT.

The sample holds a few counts of this clone. This specimen includes other DNA sequences encoding the same CDR3. The gene calls are TRBV2 and TRBJ2-3; TRBD2 agrees at 12 bases. The CDR3 totals 15 residues. Germline V gives CDR1 SNHLY, CDR2 FYNNEI. Trimming removed 6 bases from V and 5 bases from J; junction bases left unmatched: 6. CDR3 DNA sequence: TGTGCCAGCAGCCCCCTAGCGGGGGGGGTAGATACGCAGTATTTT. This codes for CASSPLAGGVDTQYF. The full variable domain, its missing parts supplied by reference TRBV2 and TRBJ2-3, is EPEVTQTPSHQVTQMGQEVILRCVPISNHLYFYWYRQILGQKVEFLVSFYNNEISEKSEIFDDQFSVERPDGSNFTLKIRSTKLEDSAMYFCASSPLAGGVDTQYFGPGTRLTVL.

The rearrangement uses TRBV6-5 and TRBJ1-2; D is possibly TRBD1 (6 bases). CDR3 length: 14 amino acids. Trimming took 0 bases from V and 5 from J, leaving 10 bases between them. The germline V gene encodes CDR1 MNHEY and CDR2 SVGAGI. The CDR3 spells CASSYSGTRYGYTF. CDR3 sequence (DNA): TGTGCCAGCAGTTACTCCGGGACACGGTATGGCTACACCTTC.

Details on this clone: The sample holds other DNA sequences that translate to the same CDR3. The CDR3 protein is CASSDRVYEQYF. The CDR3, as DNA: TGTGCCAGCAGTGACAGGGTATACGAGCAGTACTTC. This chain links TRBV6-1 with TRBJ2-7, with D tentatively TRBD1 (5 bases). Between the trimmed V and J ends, which lost 3 bases and 4 bases, there was a span of 7 bases. Per germline, CDR1 MNHNS and CDR2 SASEGT. The CDR3 contains 12 residues.

The V and J genes are TRBV15 and TRBJ2-3; a weak D match, TRBD1 (6 bases). Trimming took off 0 bases at V and 5 bases at J, with 9 bases between the two ends. The CDR3 is 14 residues long. The germline V gene has CDR1 LNHNV and CDR2 YYDKDF (reference sequence). The chain's CDR3 is CATSRDPRGDTQYF. As DNA, the CDR3 is TGTGCCACCAGCAGAGACCCCAGGGGAGATACGCAGTATTTT.

About this clone: Other DNA variants within this sample encode the same CDR3. The V gene is TRBV3-1 (or the pseudogene TRBV3-2), the J gene TRBJ2-7, with D maybe TRBD1 (5 bases). Germline CDR1 and CDR2: LGHDT and YNNKEL (reference sequence). Trimming took 0 bases from V and 4 from J, leaving 10 bases between them. The CDR3 has 14 residues. The CDR3 bases are TGTGCCAGCAGCCAAGAAGGGGCTTCTTACGAGCAGTACTTC. This codes for CASSQEGASYEQYF.

This sequence joins TRBV6-5 and TRBJ1-1, with TRBD1 matching over 7 bases. This CDR3 region has 13 residues. V gave up 6 bases and J gave up 6 bases; unmatched junction bases: 7. The germline gives CDR1 MNHEY, CDR2 SVGAGI. The CDR3 here is CASRKGAYSEAFF. Here the CDR3 DNA reads TGTGCCAGCAGGAAGGGGGCTTACTCTGAAGCTTTCTTT.

This chain connects TRBV5-1 to TRBJ1-1; TRBD1 is a possible D gene (5 bases). Germline values: CDR1 SGHRS, CDR2 YFSETQ. Trimming removed 0 bases from V and 6 bases from J, with 15 bases in between. This CDR3 is built from 15 residues. The CDR3, as DNA: TGCGCCAGCAGCTTGGGTTACGGGAGGGGCTCTGAAGCTTTCTTT. Residues: CASSLGYGRGSEAFF.

CDR3 nucleotides: TGCGCCAGCAGCCAACATTTGGGACTAGCGGGAGACACCGGGGAGCTGTTTTTT. Translated: CASSQHLGLAGDTGELFF. The rearrangement joins TRBV4-1 to TRBJ2-2, with TRBD2 identical over 14 bases. With V trimmed by 2 bases and J by 3 bases, 5 bases remained unmatched. Germline values: CDR1 MGHRA, CDR2 YSYEKL. This CDR3 is built from 18 residues.

CDR3 loop: CASSPIAGSETQYF. The CDR3 DNA reads TGTGCCAGCAGTCCGATAGCGGGGTCGGAGACCCAGTACTTC. The V gene is TRBV6-6, the J gene TRBJ2-5; 8 bases agree with TRBD2. The CDR3 contains 14 residues. The V gene end was trimmed by 5 bases and the J gene end by 5 bases; junction bases not matched to a gene: 7. Germline CDR1 reads MNHNY; CDR2 reads SVGAGI (reference sequence).

The chain joins TRBV18 to TRBJ1-5; unclear D gene. CDR1 is KGHSH, CDR2 LQKENI, per germline. There are 13 residues in the CDR3. Deletions cut 2 bases from V and 5 bases from J, with 7 bases between. This chain's CDR3 is CASSPREDQPQHF. The CDR3 nucleotides are TGTGCCAGCTCACCAAGGGAGGATCAGCCCCAGCATTTT.

The chain links TRBV3-1 (or the pseudogene TRBV3-2) to TRBJ1-6, with D possibly TRBD1 on 5 matching bases. Trimming took off 3 bases at V and 10 bases at J, with 25 bases between the two ends. Germline V gene sequence: CDR1 LGHDT, CDR2 YNNKEL (reference sequence). The CDR3 totals 18 residues. CDR3 coding DNA: TGTGCCAGCAGCCAGACCTACGGGGGTGGAGGCTTACGGTCACCCCTCCACTTT. As protein: CASSQTYGGGGLRSPLHF.

V and J are TRBV13 and TRBJ2-3; a weak D match, TRBD2 (5 bases). V was pared by 3 bases and J by 8 bases, with 6 bases between. This CDR3 comprises 11 residues. Germline V CDR1 and CDR2: PRHDT, FYEKMQ (reference sequence). The DNA of the CDR3 is TGTGCCAGCAGCTTCGGAGGTACGCAGTATTTT. It encodes CASSFGGTQYF.

The chain uses TRBV11-1 and TRBJ2-1, with 11 nucleotides matching TRBD2. The V segment lost 3 bases and the J segment 13 bases; nucleotides outside the gene matches: 8. The CDR3 covers 14 residues. Germline loops: CDR1 SGHAT, CDR2 FQDESV (reference sequence). The CDR3 region is CASSFTSGSKFQFF. For the CDR3, the DNA is TGTGCCAGCAGCTTTACTAGCGGGAGCAAGTTTCAGTTCTTC. The full variable domain, rest sourced from reference TRBV11-1 and TRBJ2-1, is EAEVAQSPRYKITEKSQAVAFWCDPISGHATLYWYRQILGQGPELLVQFQDESVVDDSQLPKDRFSAERLKGVDSTLKIQPAELGDSAMYLCASSFTSGSKFQFFGPGTRLTVL.

The J gene is TRBJ1-1, the V gene TRBV19, with TRBD1 matching over 9 bases. After removal of 3 bases from V and 5 bases from J, the junction contained 7 bases not matched to a gene. This CDR3 is built from 15 residues. Germline V gene lookup returns CDR1 LNHDA and CDR2 SQIVND (reference sequence). The CDR3 is CASSIMDRGETEAFF. CDR3 sequence (DNA): TGTGCCAGTAGTATCATGGACAGGGGAGAGACTGAAGCTTTCTTT.

The chain links TRBV10-3 to TRBJ2-5; 7 nucleotides match TRBD2. V shed 4 bases, J shed 5 bases, and the junction held 7 bases outside the gene matches. The germline CDR1 and CDR2 sequences are ENHRY and SYGVKD. CDR3 size: 14 residues. CDR3 in amino acids: CAISVGGGLETQYF. The CDR3 nucleotides are TGTGCCATCAGTGTCGGCGGGGGTCTGGAGACCCAGTACTTC.

This chain joins TRBV30 and TRBJ1-6; 7 positions agree with TRBD1. V lost 8 bases to trimming and J lost 8 bases; unmatched junction nucleotides: 9. The germline gives CDR1 GTSNPN, CDR2 SVGIG (reference sequence). The CDR3 contains 13 residues. CDR3 residues: CAAGQVLDSPLHF. The DNA of the CDR3 is TGTGCCGCCGGACAGGTCTTGGATTCACCCCTCCACTTT.

The chain carries TRBV5-5 and TRBJ2-7; D is perhaps TRBD2 (6 bases). In germline, CDR1 is SGHKS, CDR2 YYEKEE (reference sequence). Trimming left V 0 bases short and J 2 bases short, with 12 bases between. This CDR3 has 15 amino acids. The CDR3 reads CASSLVGLKAYEQYF. The CDR3 DNA is TGTGCCAGCAGCTTGGTAGGACTAAAGGCCTACGAGCAGTACTTC.